This T cell receptor beta chain appears in the sequencing data of a study of CD8+CD57+ T cells in acquired aplastic anemia. Study information: Yields of DNA that came from sorted CD4+ and CD8+ cells averaged 3.2 ug. The study's findings and limits: The study identified around 28 CD8+ CDR3 sequences shared by patients and controls.

About this clonotype itself: Its antigen is still unknown.

The germline CDR1 and CDR2 sequences are LNHDA and SQIVND (reference sequence). This CDR3 is 14 amino acids long. V lost 7 bases, J lost 0 bases, and 10 bases lay in between. Genomic DNA was employed as the template in profiling TCR beta VDJ and CDR3. From the reads, TCRdb called clonotypes with MiXCR, one entry per CDR3 protein. The data contain approximately 98,000 distinct CDR3 sequences, 55% to 80% of them seen just once; the ten biggest clones take up roughly 60%. By flow cytometry, patients selected for sequencing had shown an expansion of CD8+CD57+ cells. No patient had been given any therapy when blood was sampled.

The receptor comes from a human donor with aplastic anemia. The chain is built from TRBV19 and TRBJ1-3; tentative D call: TRBD1 (5 bases). Source material: sorted CD4+, CD8+, or CD8+CD57+ T cells (not recorded which) from PBMCs. CDR3 in DNA: TGTGCCAGTAAGGGACTAACCTCTGGAAACACCATATATTTT. Its protein product is CASKGLTSGNTIYF.